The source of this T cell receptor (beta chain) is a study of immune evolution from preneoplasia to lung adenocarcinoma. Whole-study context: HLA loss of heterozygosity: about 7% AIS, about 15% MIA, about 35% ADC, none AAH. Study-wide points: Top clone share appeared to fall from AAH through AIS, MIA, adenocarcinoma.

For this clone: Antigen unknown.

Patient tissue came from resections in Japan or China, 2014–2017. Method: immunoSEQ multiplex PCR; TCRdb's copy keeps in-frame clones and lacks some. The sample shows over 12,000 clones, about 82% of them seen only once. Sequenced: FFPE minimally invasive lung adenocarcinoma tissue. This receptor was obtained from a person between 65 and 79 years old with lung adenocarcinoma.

The CDR3 spells CASSEVGEAFF. DNA of the CDR3: TGTGCCAGCAGTGAAGTGGGTGAAGCTTTCTTT. The chain couples TRBV6-1 to TRBJ1-1; D call uncertain. Per germline, CDR1 MNHNS and CDR2 SASEGT. The CDR3 length is 11 residues. Trimming shortened V by 1 base and J by 7 bases, and 4 bases separated the two germline ends.